This T cell receptor beta chain is drawn from a study of shared clonotypes between healthy human individuals. The CDR3 totals 15 residues. Looked up from germline, CDR1 is KGHSH and CDR2 is LQKENI. Trimming took off 4 bases at V and 2 bases at J, with 14 bases between the two ends. Assay: immunoSEQ multiplex PCR; the TCRdb copy retains only in-frame clones and omits some. The table has millions of clones, approximately 94% seen once; the top ten hold 0.13% to 0.15%. J is TRBJ2-5 and V is TRBV18; tentatively, D is TRBD1 (7 bases). Sequencing was carried out using naive CD4+ T cells sorted from blood. Subset meaning: CD45RA+ positively selected. The TCR originated in a man aged 18 to 35 in good health. CDR3 in amino acids: CASSLSRGVQETQYF. The CDR3 DNA sequence: TGTGCCAGCTCACTGTCCAGGGGGGTTCAAGAGACCCAGTACTTC.